The 16 T cell receptor beta chains reported below all come from one sample, sequenced in a study of T-cell memory formation after mild COVID-19. TCRdb reanalysed the 5' RACE reads using MiXCR and keeps one entry per CDR3 protein. The sample yields hundreds of thousands of distinct CDR3 sequences, roughly 21% seen once. Material for sequencing was PBMCs or a T cell subset sorted from them (not recorded which). These receptors originate from an adult woman who had mild COVID-19 (a few samples of this study predate the infection). Cell type and time point are not known.

The chain employs TRBV27 and TRBJ2-7, with 7 bases aligning to TRBD2. The junction had 17 bases not matched to a gene; V was cut back by 6 bases and J by 6 bases. The CDR3 has 16 residues. The germline V gene has CDR1 MNHEY and CDR2 SMNVEV (reference sequence). The CDR3 DNA sequence: TGTGCCAGCAGCCAGCGCGTTGCGGGAGCGCCTCTCGAGCAGTACTTC. Translating gives CASSQRVAGAPLEQYF.

The chain has TRBV20-1 and TRBJ1-1; 7 bases align to TRBD1. Germline loops: CDR1 DFQATT, CDR2 SNEGSKA (reference sequence). Trimming at V came to 0 bases and at J to 1 base, leaving 5 bases not matched to a gene. CDR3 size: 15 residues. The CDR3 loop is CSARDPTGPNTEAFF. CDR3 nucleotides: TGCAGTGCTAGAGATCCGACAGGGCCGAACACTGAAGCTTTCTTT.

The chain joins TRBV25-1 to TRBJ2-1, with 9 nucleotides matching TRBD2. The trim removed 3 bases at V and 5 bases at J, leaving 11 bases unmatched. The CDR3 has 17 residues. CDR1 and CDR2 (germline): MGHDK, SYGVNS. CDR3 sequence: CASSDPSGADKHNEQFF. CDR3 bases: TGTGCCAGCAGTGACCCTAGCGGGGCCGACAAACACAATGAGCAGTTCTTC.

This clonotype has just a few counts. This chain connects TRBV12-3 or TRBV12-4 to TRBJ1-1; no firm D call. Between the trimmed V and J ends, which lost 7 bases and 0 bases, there was a span of 9 bases. The length of the CDR3 is 13 residues. The CDR3: CASTTRLNTEAFF. CDR3 bases: TGTGCCAGCACGACACGACTGAACACTGAAGCTTTCTTT.

The chain uses TRBV30 and TRBJ2-6, with 11 bases matching TRBD1. J was trimmed by 2 bases and V by 5 bases; bases with no gene match: 5. In germline, CDR1 is GTSNPN, CDR2 SVGIG (reference sequence). The CDR3 contains 16 residues. CDR3 DNA sequence: TGTGCCTGGGGGACAGGGGGGTTCACTGGGGCCAACGTCCTGACTTTC. Amino acid sequence: CAWGTGGFTGANVLTF.

This clonotype was seen repeatedly, ten times or more. J is TRBJ2-5 and V is TRBV12-3 or TRBV12-4; 7 bases map to TRBD2. Trimming at V came to 2 bases and at J to 4 bases, leaving 7 bases not matched to a gene. This CDR3 is 15 amino acids long. For the CDR3, the DNA is TGTGCCAGCAGTTTATACCAGGGAGGGGTAGAGACCCAGTACTTC. Its protein is CASSLYQGGVETQYF.

This sequence joins TRBV7-2 and TRBJ2-2; 10 bases line up with TRBD2. The V segment lost 1 base and the J segment 2 bases; nucleotides outside the gene matches: 10. Looked up from germline, CDR1 is SGHTA and CDR2 is FQGNSA. CDR3 length: 19 amino acids. CDR3 amino acids: CASSLGAGLAAPNTGELFF. The DNA of the CDR3 is TGTGCCAGCAGCTTAGGAGCCGGACTAGCGGCCCCAAACACCGGGGAGCTGTTTTTT.

V usage is TRBV6-5 and J usage is TRBJ2-6, with TRBD2 as a possible D gene (5 bases). This CDR3 is 15 amino acids long. V was pared by 1 base and J by 4 bases, with 8 bases between. Germline V gene sequence: CDR1 MNHEY, CDR2 SVGAGI. CDR3 protein: CASSYFGEGANVLTF. The CDR3 coding sequence is TGTGCCAGCAGTTACTTCGGGGAAGGGGCCAACGTCCTGACTTTC.

This chain connects TRBV6-5 to TRBJ2-1, with 9 bases lining up with TRBD2. The CDR3 runs to 13 residues. V was pared by 7 bases and J by 5 bases, with 3 bases of the junction left unmatched. CDR1 MNHEY and CDR2 SVGAGI come from the germline V gene. This chain's CDR3 is CASKRLADNEQFF. Written as DNA, the CDR3 is TGTGCCAGCAAGAGACTAGCGGACAATGAGCAGTTCTTC.

The CDR3 region has the DNA TGTGCCAGCAGTGAAGAAGGGGGACTAGCGGGGGAGTACTACAATGAGCAGTTCTTC. This translates into CASSEEGGLAGEYYNEQFF. The chain is built from TRBV2 and TRBJ2-1; TRBD2 matches 14 bases. CDR1 SNHLY and CDR2 FYNNEI come from the germline V gene. V trimming: 1 base; J trimming: 3 bases; junction bases outside the gene matches: 8. The CDR3 length is 19 residues.

The rearrangement joins TRBV12-3 or TRBV12-4 to TRBJ1-1; D is unclear. The CDR3 contains 16 residues. Trimming left V 3 bases short and J 1 base short, with 15 bases between. The CDR3 coding sequence is TGTGCCAGCAGTTTGGCTGTTGGCGGTGCGAACACTGAAGCTTTCTTT. Its protein product is CASSLAVGGANTEAFF.

The chain carries TRBV6-5 and TRBJ1-5, with D possibly being TRBD1 (6 bases). This CDR3 spans 15 amino acids. V was trimmed by 4 bases and J by 1 base, leaving 11 bases between them. Germline CDR1 MNHEY, CDR2 SVGAGI. CDR3 in amino acids: CASSSDRSSNQPQHF. The DNA for the CDR3 is TGTGCCAGCAGTTCAGACAGGAGCAGCAATCAGCCCCAGCATTTT.

The chain carries TRBV5-1 and TRBJ1-6, with D maybe TRBD1 (6 bases). The CDR3 runs 14 residues. Trimming stripped 0 bases from V and 10 bases from J, with 11 bases between. Germline V gene lookup returns CDR1 SGHRS and CDR2 YFSETQ. Here the CDR3 DNA reads TGCGCCAGCAGCTTGGTTGCAGGGGCGTCACCCCTCCACTTT. Its protein is CASSLVAGASPLHF.

This clonotype was picked up a small number of times. The chain combines TRBV2 with TRBJ2-7; 8 bases are shared with TRBD1. CDR3 length: 13 residues. Germline values: CDR1 SNHLY, CDR2 FYNNEI. Trimming took 3 bases from V and 7 from J; bases not matched to a gene: 5. The CDR3 protein is CASSEGTGREQYF. The CDR3, as DNA: TGTGCCAGCAGTGAGGGGACAGGCCGGGAGCAGTACTTC.

The chain combines TRBV2 with TRBJ2-1, with 7 bases lining up with TRBD1. Trimming took 6 bases from V and 7 from J; bases not matched to a gene: 18. The CDR3 extends over 17 amino acids. Germline CDR1 reads SNHLY; CDR2 reads FYNNEI. CDR3 sequence (DNA): TGTGCCAGCAGCCCCTTACCATGGACAGGATGGGGGAATGAGCAGTTCTTC. Encoded protein: CASSPLPWTGWGNEQFF.

The rearrangement uses TRBV28 and TRBJ2-7; unclear D gene. V gave up 3 bases and J gave up 1 base, with 7 bases separating them. Germline lookup yields CDR1 MDHEN and CDR2 SYDVKM. The CDR3 is 13 residues long. The CDR3 region has the DNA TGTGCCAGCAGTTTTACGAATTCCTACGAGCAGTACTTC. Translating gives CASSFTNSYEQYF.